This is a list of T cell receptor beta chains from one sample in a study of shared clonotypes between healthy human individuals. Sequencing was performed with immunoSEQ multiplex PCR; in TCRdb, only in-frame clones are kept and a portion is missing. The sample gives 2 million or so clones, roughly 94% of which show up once; more than 0.1% is in the top ten. The specimen sequenced was naive CD4+ T cells sorted from blood. All receptors derive from a man between 18 and 29 years old in good health. Each CDR3 is given with its conserved first and last residue. A D gene is named only where the DNA matches it firmly. Size values are once, few and many counts, or a class for expanded clones, and some rows have none.

size,D,V,J,DNA,CDR3
-,-,TRBV7-2,TRBJ2-3,TGTGCCAGCAGCCCACCGGGACTCTCAGATACGCAGTATTTT,CASSPPGLSDTQYF
-,-,TRBV7-9,TRBJ2-7,TGTGCCCTCGGCGAAAGAGGGGGCGAGCAGTACTTC,CALGERGGEQYF
-,-,TRBV6-6,TRBJ1-1,TGTGCCAGCAGTACCCACAGGGAGCAGAACACTGAAGCTTTCTTT,CASSTHREQNTEAFF
-,-,TRBV7-2,TRBJ2-2,TGTGCCAGCAGCCCAGGGCAGGGGCAACTCACCGGGGAGCTGTTTTTT,CASSPGQGQLTGELFF
-,-,TRBV5-4,TRBJ2-2,TGTGCCAGCAGCGGGACGCTCACCGGGGAGCTGTTTTTT,CASSGTLTGELFF
-,-,TRBV7-2,TRBJ2-1,TGTGCCAGCAGCTTAACTTCTCGCTCCTACAATGAGCAGTTCTTC,CASSLTSRSYNEQFF
-,TRBD2,TRBV29-1,TRBJ2-7,TGCAGCGTTGAATATGTAGCGGGGCCTTTTTCCGAGCAGTACTTC,CSVEYVAGPFSEQYF
once,TRBD1,TRBV11-2,TRBJ2-7,TGTGCCAGCAGCTTAGTAAGAACCGGGACAGGTTGGGGCTACGAGCAGTACTTC,CASSLVRTGTGWGYEQYF
-,TRBD2,TRBV5-1,TRBJ2-1,TGCGCCAGCAGCACTAGCGGGGGGTCCTACAATGAGCAGTTCTTC,CASSTSGGSYNEQFF
-,-,TRBV27,TRBJ2-7,TGTGCCAGCAGTCTAGTGGGGGGCTACGAGCAGTACTTC,CASSLVGGYEQYF
-,-,TRBV25-1,TRBJ2-7,TGTGCCACAGGACGGATGGGATCCTACGAGCAGTACTTC,CATGRMGSYEQYF
many,-,TRBV5-4,TRBJ2-2,TGTGCCAGCAGCTTGGGTGGGACCATACCGACGAACACCGGGGAGCTGTTTTTT,CASSLGGTIPTNTGELFF
-,-,TRBV19,TRBJ1-1,TGTGCCAGTAGTATATCTTACACGCTGAACACTGAAGCTTTCTTT,CASSISYTLNTEAFF
once,-,TRBV7-9,TRBJ1-2,TGTGCCAGCAGCTACCGGGACTCAGGCTACACCTTC,CASSYRDSGYTF
-,TRBD1,TRBV7-6,TRBJ1-5,TGTGCCAGCAGCCCGGGGACAGCAGTTCAGCCCCAGCATTTT,CASSPGTAVQPQHF
-,-,TRBV11-2,TRBJ1-1,TGTGCCAGCAGCTTTACGAGGAACACTGAAGCTTTCTTT,CASSFTRNTEAFF